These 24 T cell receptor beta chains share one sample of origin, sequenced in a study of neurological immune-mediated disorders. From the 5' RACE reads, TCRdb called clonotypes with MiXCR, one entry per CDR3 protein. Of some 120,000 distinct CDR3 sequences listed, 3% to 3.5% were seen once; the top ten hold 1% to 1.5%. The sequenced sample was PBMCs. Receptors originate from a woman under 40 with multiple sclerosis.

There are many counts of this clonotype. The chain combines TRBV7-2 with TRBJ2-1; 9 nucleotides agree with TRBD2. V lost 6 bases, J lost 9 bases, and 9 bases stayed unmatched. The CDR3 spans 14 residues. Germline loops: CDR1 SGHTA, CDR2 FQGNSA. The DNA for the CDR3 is TGTGCCAGCAGAGAAGGCGGGGGGGCCGTTGAGCAGTTCTTC. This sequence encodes CASREGGGAVEQFF.

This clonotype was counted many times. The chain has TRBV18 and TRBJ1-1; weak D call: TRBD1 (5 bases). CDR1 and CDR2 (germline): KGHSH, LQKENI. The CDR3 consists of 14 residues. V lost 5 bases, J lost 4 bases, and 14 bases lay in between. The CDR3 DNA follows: TGTGCCAGCTCATCCGGGACCCCTACCACTGAAGCTTTCTTT. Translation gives CASSSGTPTTEAFF.

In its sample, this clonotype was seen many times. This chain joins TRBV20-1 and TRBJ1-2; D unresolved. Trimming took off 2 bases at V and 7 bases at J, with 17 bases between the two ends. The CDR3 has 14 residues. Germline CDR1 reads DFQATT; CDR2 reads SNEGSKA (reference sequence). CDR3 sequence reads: CSARTGRGDGGYTF. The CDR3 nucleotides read TGCAGTGCTAGAACGGGCAGAGGAGATGGTGGCTACACCTTC.

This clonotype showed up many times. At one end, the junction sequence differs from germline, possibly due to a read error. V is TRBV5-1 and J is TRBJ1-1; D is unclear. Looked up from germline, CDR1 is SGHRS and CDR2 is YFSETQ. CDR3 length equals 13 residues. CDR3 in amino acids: CASSLAANTEAFF. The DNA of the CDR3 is TGTGCCAGCAGCTTAGCGGCGAACACTGAAGCTTTCTTT.

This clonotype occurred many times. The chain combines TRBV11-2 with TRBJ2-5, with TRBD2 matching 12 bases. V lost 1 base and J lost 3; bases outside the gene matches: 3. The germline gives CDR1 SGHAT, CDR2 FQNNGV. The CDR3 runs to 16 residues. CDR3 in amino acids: CASSLAASGGEETQYF. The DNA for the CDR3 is TGTGCCAGCAGCTTAGCCGCTAGCGGGGGGGAAGAGACCCAGTACTTC.

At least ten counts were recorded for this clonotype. The DNA for the CDR3 is TGTGCCAGCAGCTTCCACCCTTGGGGAGGGGGCGATACGCAGTATTTT. This gives the protein CASSFHPWGGGDTQYF. The chain employs TRBV11-2 and TRBJ2-3; D tentatively reads TRBD1 or TRBD2 (7 bases each). In germline, CDR1 is SGHAT, CDR2 FQNNGV. The CDR3 spans 16 residues. Trimming pared 3 bases from V and 6 bases from J, leaving 19 bases between.

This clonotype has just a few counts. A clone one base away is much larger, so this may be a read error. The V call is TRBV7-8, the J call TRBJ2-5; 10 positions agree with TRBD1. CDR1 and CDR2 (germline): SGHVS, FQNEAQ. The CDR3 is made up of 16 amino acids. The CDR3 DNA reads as TGTACCAGCACCAACGGGAACCGGGACAGGGGTGAGACCCAGTACTTC. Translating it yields CTSTNGNRDRGETQYF. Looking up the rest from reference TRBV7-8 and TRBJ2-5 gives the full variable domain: GAGVSQSPRYKVAKRGQDVALRCDPISGHVSLFWYQQALGQGPEFLTYFQNEAQLDKSGLPSDRFFAERPEGSVSTLKIQRTQQEDSAVYLCTSTNGNRDRGETQYFGPGTRLLVL.

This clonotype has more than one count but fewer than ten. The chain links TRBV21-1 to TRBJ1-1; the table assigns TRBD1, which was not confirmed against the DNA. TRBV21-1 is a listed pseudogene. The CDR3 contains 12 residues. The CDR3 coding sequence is TGTGCCAGCAGCATGGGGGAGACTGAAGCTTTCTTT. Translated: CASSMGETEAFF.

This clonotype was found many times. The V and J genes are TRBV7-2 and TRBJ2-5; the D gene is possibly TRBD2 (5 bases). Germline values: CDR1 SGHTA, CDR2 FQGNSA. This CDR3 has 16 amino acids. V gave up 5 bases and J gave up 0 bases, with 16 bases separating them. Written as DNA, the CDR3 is TGTGCCAGCAGCACCCCGGGGAAGGGAGACCAAGAGACCCAGTACTTC. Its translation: CASSTPGKGDQETQYF. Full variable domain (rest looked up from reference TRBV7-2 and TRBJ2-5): GAGVSQSPSNKVTEKGKDVELRCDPISGHTALYWYRQSLGQGLEFLIYFQGNSAPDKSGLPSDRFSAERTGGSVSTLTIQRTQQEDSAVYLCASSTPGKGDQETQYFGPGTRLLVL.

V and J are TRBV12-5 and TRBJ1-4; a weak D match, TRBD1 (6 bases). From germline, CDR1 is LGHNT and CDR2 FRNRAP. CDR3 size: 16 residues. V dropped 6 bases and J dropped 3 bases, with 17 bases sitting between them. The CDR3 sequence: CASGLDQQGANEKLFF. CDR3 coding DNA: TGTGCTAGTGGCCTGGACCAACAGGGAGCTAATGAAAAACTGTTTTTT.

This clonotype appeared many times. The CDR3 DNA sequence: TGCGCCAGCAGCCCTAACGCCGGGAAAAGCTCCTACGAGCAGTACTTC. Encoded protein: CASSPNAGKSSYEQYF. This rearrangement joins TRBV5-1 to TRBJ2-7; weak D call: TRBD2 (5 bases). Trimming removed 4 bases at V and 0 bases at J, with 17 bases between. The germline V gene encodes CDR1 SGHRS and CDR2 YFSETQ. CDR3 length equals 16 residues.

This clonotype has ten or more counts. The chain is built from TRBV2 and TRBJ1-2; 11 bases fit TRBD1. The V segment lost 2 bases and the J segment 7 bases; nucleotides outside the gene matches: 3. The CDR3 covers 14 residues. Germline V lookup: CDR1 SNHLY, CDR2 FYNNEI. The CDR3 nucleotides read TGTGCCAGCAGTGAATACGGGACAGGGGGTGGCTACACCTTC. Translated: CASSEYGTGGGYTF.

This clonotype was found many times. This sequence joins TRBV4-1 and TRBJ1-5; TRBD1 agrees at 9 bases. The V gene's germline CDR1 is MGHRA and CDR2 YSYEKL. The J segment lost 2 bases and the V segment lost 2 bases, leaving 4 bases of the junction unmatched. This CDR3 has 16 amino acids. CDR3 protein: CASSQRTGVGNQPQHF. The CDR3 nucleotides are TGCGCCAGCAGCCAAAGGACAGGGGTCGGCAATCAGCCCCAGCATTTT.

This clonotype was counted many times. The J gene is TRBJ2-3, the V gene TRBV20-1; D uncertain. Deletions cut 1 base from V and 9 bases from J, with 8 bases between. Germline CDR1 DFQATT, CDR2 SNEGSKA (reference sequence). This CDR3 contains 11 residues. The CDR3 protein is CSARVPTTQYF. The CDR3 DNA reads TGCAGTGCTAGAGTACCGACAACGCAGTATTTT.

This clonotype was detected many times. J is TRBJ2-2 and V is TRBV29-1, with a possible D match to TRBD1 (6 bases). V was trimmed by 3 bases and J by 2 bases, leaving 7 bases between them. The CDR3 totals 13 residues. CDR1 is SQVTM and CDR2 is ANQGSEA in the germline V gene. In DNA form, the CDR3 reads TGCAGCGTTGACAGGGGCAACACCGGGGAGCTGTTTTTT. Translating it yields CSVDRGNTGELFF.

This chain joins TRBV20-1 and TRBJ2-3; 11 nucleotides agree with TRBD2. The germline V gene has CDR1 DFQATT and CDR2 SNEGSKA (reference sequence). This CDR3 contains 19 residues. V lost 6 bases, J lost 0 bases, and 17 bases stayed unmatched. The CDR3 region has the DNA TGCAGTGCCCTACCGGGACTAGCGGACCTTATCTCTAGCACAGATACGCAGTATTTT. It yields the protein CSALPGLADLISSTDTQYF.

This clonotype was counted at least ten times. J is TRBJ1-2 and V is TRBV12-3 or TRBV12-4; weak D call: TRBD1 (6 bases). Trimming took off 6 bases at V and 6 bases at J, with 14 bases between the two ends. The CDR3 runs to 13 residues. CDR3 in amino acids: CASSTGSLDGYTF. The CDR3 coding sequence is TGTGCCAGCAGCACAGGGAGTCTGGATGGCTACACCTTC.

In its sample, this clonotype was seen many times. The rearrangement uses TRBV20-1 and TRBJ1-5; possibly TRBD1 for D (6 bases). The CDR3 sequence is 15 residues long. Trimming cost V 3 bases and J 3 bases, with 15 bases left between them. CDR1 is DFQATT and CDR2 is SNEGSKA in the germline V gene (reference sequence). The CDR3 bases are TGCAGTGCTAGGGAATCAGGGGTGAACAATCAGCCCCAGCATTTT. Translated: CSARESGVNNQPQHF.

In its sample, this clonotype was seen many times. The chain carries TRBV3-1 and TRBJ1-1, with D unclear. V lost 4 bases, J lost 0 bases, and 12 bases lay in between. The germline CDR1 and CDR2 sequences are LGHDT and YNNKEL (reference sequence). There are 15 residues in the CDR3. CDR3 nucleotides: TGTGCCAGCAGCCGGATTGCAAGCATGAACACTGAAGCTTTCTTT. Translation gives CASSRIASMNTEAFF.

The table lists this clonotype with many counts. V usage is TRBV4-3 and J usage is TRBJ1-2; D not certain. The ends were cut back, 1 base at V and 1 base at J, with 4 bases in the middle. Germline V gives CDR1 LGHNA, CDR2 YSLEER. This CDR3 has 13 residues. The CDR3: CASSQGVNYGYTF. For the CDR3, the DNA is TGCGCCAGCAGCCAAGGGGTTAACTATGGCTACACCTTC.

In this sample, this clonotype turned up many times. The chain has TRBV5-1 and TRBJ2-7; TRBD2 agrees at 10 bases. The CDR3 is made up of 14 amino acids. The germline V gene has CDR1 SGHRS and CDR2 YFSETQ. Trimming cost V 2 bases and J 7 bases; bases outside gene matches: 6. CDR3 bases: TGCGCCAGCAGCTTCGCTAGCGGGAGTGGGGAGCAGTACTTC. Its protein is CASSFASGSGEQYF.

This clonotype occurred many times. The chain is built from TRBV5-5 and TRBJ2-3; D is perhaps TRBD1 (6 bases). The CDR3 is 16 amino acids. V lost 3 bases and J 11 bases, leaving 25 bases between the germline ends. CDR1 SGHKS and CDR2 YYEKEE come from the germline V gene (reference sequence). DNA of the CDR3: TGTGCCAGCAGCTCGGGACATCCGGCAAAAAAGGATGGGCAGTATTTT. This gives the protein CASSSGHPAKKDGQYF. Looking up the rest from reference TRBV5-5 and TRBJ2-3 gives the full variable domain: DAGVTQSPTHLIKTRGQQVTLRCSPISGHKSVSWYQQVLGQGPQFIFQYYEKEERGRGNFPDRFSARQFPNYSSELNVNALLLGDSALYLCASSSGHPAKKDGQYFGPGTRLTVL.

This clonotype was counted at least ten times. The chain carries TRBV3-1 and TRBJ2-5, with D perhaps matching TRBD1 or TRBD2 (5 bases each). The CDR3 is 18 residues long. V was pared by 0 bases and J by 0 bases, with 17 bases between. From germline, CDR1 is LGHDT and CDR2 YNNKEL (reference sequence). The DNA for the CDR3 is TGTGCCAGCAGCCAAGAGACGGGGACCTTCCTTTACCAAGAGACCCAGTACTTC. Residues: CASSQETGTFLYQETQYF.

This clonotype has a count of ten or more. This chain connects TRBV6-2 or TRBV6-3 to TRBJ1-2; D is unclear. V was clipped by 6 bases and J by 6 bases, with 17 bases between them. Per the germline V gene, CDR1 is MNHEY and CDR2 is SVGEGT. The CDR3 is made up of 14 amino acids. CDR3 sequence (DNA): TGTGCCAGCAGACTCACAGAGACCCAGGATGGCTACACCTTC. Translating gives CASRLTETQDGYTF.